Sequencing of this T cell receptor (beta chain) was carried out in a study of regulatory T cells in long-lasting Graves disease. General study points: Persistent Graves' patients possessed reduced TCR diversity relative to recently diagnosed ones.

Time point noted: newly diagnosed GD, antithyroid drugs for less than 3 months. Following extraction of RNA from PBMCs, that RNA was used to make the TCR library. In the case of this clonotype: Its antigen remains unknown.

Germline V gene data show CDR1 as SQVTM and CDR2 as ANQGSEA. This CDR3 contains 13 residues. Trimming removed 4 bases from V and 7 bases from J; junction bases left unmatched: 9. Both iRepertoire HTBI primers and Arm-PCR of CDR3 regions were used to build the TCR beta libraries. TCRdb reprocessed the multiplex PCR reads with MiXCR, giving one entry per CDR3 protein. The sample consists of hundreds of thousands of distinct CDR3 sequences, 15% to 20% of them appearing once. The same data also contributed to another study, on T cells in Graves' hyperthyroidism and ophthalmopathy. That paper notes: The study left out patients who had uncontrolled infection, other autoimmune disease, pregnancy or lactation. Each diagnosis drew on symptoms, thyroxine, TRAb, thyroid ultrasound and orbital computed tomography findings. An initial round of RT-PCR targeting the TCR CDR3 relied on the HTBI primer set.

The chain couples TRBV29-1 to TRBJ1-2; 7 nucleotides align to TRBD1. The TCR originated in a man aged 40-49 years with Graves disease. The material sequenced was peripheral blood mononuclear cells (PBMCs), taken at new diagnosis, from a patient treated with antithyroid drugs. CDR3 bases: TGCAGCGTTGTCGAAGGGGGCGCCTCTGGCTACACCTTC. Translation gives CSVVEGGASGYTF.